A selection of T cell receptor beta chains follows, all from one sample in a study of T-cell reconstitution after alpha-beta-depleted transplantation in children. MiXCR, applied by TCRdb to the PCR reads, yields one record per CDR3 protein. The table has fewer than 350,000 distinct CDR3 sequences, roughly 11% seen once. Sequenced material: peripheral blood, taken 180 days after TCRalphabeta/CD19-depleted stem cell transplant. The origin of the receptors is a male patient between 2 and 10 years old who had a stem cell transplant for chronic granulomatous disease, so the T cells may come from the graft donor. Each CDR3 is given with its conserved first and last residue. Fields, in order: J gene, D gene, V gene, clone size, CDR3 protein, CDR3 DNA. D genes are given only for firm matches. Size is stated for part of the rows, as once, few or many counts, or as a class when the clone is expanded.

J gene: TRBJ2-7
D gene: TRBD2
V gene: TRBV28
clone size: few
CDR3 protein: CASSSLAGPRGYEQYF
CDR3 DNA: TGTGCCAGCAGTTCCCTAGCGGGCCCTCGAGGCTACGAGCAGTACTTC

J gene: TRBJ1-1
D gene: NA
V gene: TRBV12-3/TRBV12-4
clone size: NA
CDR3 protein: CASSSGRSNTEAFF
CDR3 DNA: TGTGCCAGCAGTTCAGGACGGTCGAACACTGAAGCTTTCTTT

J gene: TRBJ2-7
D gene: TRBD2
V gene: TRBV7-2
clone size: many
CDR3 protein: CASSPLAGGTFEQYF
CDR3 DNA: TGTGCCAGCAGCCCGTTAGCGGGAGGGACTTTCGAGCAGTACTTC

J gene: TRBJ2-3
D gene: TRBD2
V gene: TRBV12-3/TRBV12-4
clone size: many
CDR3 protein: CASSPNSGGSDTQYF
CDR3 DNA: TGTGCCAGCAGTCCCAATAGCGGGGGGTCGGATACGCAGTATTTT

J gene: TRBJ2-7
D gene: NA
V gene: TRBV5-1
clone size: many
CDR3 protein: CASSSPEEGTYEQYF
CDR3 DNA: TGCGCCAGCAGCTCCCCCGAAGAGGGCACCTACGAGCAGTACTTC

J gene: TRBJ2-7
D gene: NA
V gene: TRBV27
clone size: many
CDR3 protein: CASGLHYEQYF
CDR3 DNA: TGTGCCAGCGGATTACACTACGAGCAGTACTTC

J gene: TRBJ2-7
D gene: TRBD2
V gene: TRBV5-1
clone size: many
CDR3 protein: CASSTGLAGVEQYF
CDR3 DNA: TGCGCCAGCAGCACGGGACTAGCGGGAGTCGAGCAGTACTTC

J gene: TRBJ1-4
D gene: NA
V gene: TRBV27
clone size: many
CDR3 protein: CASSFQGRNEKLFF
CDR3 DNA: TGTGCCAGCAGTTTCCAGGGGCGTAATGAAAAACTGTTTTTT

J gene: TRBJ2-3
D gene: NA
V gene: TRBV20-1
clone size: many
CDR3 protein: CSARAGVGDTQYF
CDR3 DNA: TGCAGTGCTAGAGCGGGAGTCGGTGATACGCAGTATTTT

J gene: TRBJ2-5
D gene: NA
V gene: TRBV7-9
clone size: many
CDR3 protein: CASSLVPLETQYF
CDR3 DNA: TGTGCCAGCAGCTTAGTACCCCTGGAGACCCAGTACTTC

J gene: TRBJ2-7
D gene: NA
V gene: TRBV12-3/TRBV12-4
clone size: many
CDR3 protein: CASSATGSYEQYF
CDR3 DNA: TGTGCCAGCAGCGCGACAGGATCCTACGAGCAGTACTTC

J gene: TRBJ2-5
D gene: NA
V gene: TRBV20-1
clone size: many
CDR3 protein: CSARGWGDRGIQETQYF
CDR3 DNA: TGCAGTGCTAGAGGTTGGGGAGACCGAGGTATCCAAGAGACCCAGTACTTC

J gene: TRBJ2-2
D gene: NA
V gene: TRBV5-1
clone size: many
CDR3 protein: CASSLAKGSTGELFF
CDR3 DNA: TGCGCCAGCAGCTTGGCCAAGGGGAGCACCGGGGAGCTGTTTTTT

J gene: TRBJ2-7
D gene: NA
V gene: TRBV27
clone size: many
CDR3 protein: CASSSGGKASYEQYF
CDR3 DNA: TGTGCCAGCAGTTCCGGCGGGAAGGCCTCTTACGAGCAGTACTTC

J gene: TRBJ2-2
D gene: TRBD2
V gene: TRBV27
clone size: NA
CDR3 protein: CASSLLAGNTEELFF
CDR3 DNA: TGTGCCAGCAGTTTATTAGCGGGAAATACCGAGGAGCTGTTTTTT

J gene: TRBJ1-1
D gene: TRBD1
V gene: TRBV18
clone size: many
CDR3 protein: CASSGQENTEAFF
CDR3 DNA: TGTGCCAGCTCAGGACAGGAGAACACTGAAGCTTTCTTT

J gene: TRBJ1-4
D gene: NA
V gene: TRBV9
clone size: many
CDR3 protein: CASSVGNEKLFF
CDR3 DNA: TGTGCCAGCAGCGTAGGTAATGAAAAACTGTTTTTT

J gene: TRBJ2-2
D gene: NA
V gene: TRBV7-2
clone size: many
CDR3 protein: CASSSAARNTGELFF
CDR3 DNA: TGTGCCAGCAGCTCAGCTGCCAGGAACACCGGGGAGCTGTTTTTT

J gene: TRBJ2-7
D gene: NA
V gene: TRBV12-3/TRBV12-4
clone size: many
CDR3 protein: CASSPHSLPYEQYF
CDR3 DNA: TGTGCCAGCAGTCCGCACAGCCTTCCCTACGAGCAGTACTTC